This TCR beta chain was recorded in a study of cytomegalovirus exposure and HLA in healthy donors. Whole-study results and caveats: Associated with cytomegalovirus, according to the listing, were around 170 TCR beta chains.

This CDR3 comprises 15 residues. Germline V lookup: CDR1 MNHEY, CDR2 SMNVEV (reference sequence). V dropped 1 base and J dropped 6; count of bases not matched to a gene: 6. This table comes from immunoSEQ multiplex PCR, and its TCRdb copy is limited to in-frame clones, with some not included. The table has more than 300,000 clones, 86% seen once. On this clone itself: The antigen remains unidentified.

The sequencing input was PBMCs. This chain links TRBV27 with TRBJ2-7; 10 bases fit TRBD1. The TCR comes from a woman between 18 and 29 years old in good health and CMV-seronegative. This chain's CDR3 is CASSLLGTGAREQYF. DNA of the CDR3: TGTGCCAGCAGTTTATTGGGGACAGGGGCCCGCGAGCAGTACTTC.